The 3 T cell receptor beta chains below all came from one sample that was sequenced in a study of cytomegalovirus exposure and HLA in healthy donors. PCR amplification relied on 60 Vbeta primers (plus 13 Jbeta primers). The protocol was immunoSEQ multiplex PCR, while the TCRdb copy is restricted to in-frame clones and leaves out a portion. The sample has about 140,000 clones; 70% to 80% are singletons. Specimen: PBMCs. These receptors originate from a man in his forties in good health and CMV-seropositive.

About this clone itself: At one end the junction does not follow the germline gene, possibly because of a read error. The chain recombines TRBV5-4 with TRBJ2-1, with D tentatively TRBD1 (6 bases). The CDR3 has 13 residues. Per germline, CDR1 SGHNT and CDR2 YYREEE (reference sequence). DNA for the CDR3: TGTGCCAGCAGCTTGGCCAGGGACAATGGGCAGTTCTTC. Protein: CASSLARDNGQFF.

V usage is TRBV19 and J usage is TRBJ1-2, with D unclear. This CDR3 region has 14 residues. The V end lost 5 bases, the J end lost 6 bases, and 16 bases lay between the germline ends. Germline lookup yields CDR1 LNHDA and CDR2 SQIVND (reference sequence). The CDR3 DNA is TGTGCCAGTAGTCGCCTGACACAGTTCGATGGCTACACCTTC. Its protein product is CASSRLTQFDGYTF.

The chain couples TRBV6-4 to TRBJ2-1; 9 nucleotides line up with TRBD2. This CDR3 spans 15 amino acids. Germline CDR1 MRHNA, CDR2 SNTAGT. J gave up 6 bases and V 4 bases, and 7 bases lay outside the gene matches. Here the CDR3 DNA reads TGTGCCAGCAGTGCCCTAGCGGGAAGCAGCAATGAGCAGTTCTTC. This sequence encodes CASSALAGSSNEQFF.